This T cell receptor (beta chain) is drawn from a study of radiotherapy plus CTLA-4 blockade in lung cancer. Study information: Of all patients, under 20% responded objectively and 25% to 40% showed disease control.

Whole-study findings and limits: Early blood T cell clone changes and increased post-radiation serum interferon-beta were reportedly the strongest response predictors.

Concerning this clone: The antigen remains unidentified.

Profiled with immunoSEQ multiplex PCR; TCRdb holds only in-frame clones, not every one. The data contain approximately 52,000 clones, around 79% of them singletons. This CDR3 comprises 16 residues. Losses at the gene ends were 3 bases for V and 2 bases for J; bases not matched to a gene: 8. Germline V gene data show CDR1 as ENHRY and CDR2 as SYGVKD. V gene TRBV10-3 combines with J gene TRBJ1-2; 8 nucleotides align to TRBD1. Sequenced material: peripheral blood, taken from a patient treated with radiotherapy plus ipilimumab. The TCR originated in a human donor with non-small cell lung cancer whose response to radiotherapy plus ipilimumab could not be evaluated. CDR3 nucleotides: TGTGCCATCAGTGATCTGGGACAGGCTGAGAACTATGGCTACACCTTC. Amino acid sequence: CAISDLGQAENYGYTF.